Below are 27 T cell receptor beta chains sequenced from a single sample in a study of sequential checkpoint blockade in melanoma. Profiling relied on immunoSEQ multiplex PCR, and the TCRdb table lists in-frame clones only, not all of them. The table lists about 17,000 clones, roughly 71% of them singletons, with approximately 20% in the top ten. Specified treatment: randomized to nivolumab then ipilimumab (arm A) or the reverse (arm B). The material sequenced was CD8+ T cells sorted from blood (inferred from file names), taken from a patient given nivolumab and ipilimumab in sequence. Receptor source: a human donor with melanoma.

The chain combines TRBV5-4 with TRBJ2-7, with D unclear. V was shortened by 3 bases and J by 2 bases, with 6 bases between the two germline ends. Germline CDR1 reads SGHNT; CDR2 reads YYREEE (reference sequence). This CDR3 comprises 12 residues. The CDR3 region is CASSSHPYEQYF. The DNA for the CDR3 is TGTGCCAGCAGCTCCCATCCCTACGAGCAGTACTTC.

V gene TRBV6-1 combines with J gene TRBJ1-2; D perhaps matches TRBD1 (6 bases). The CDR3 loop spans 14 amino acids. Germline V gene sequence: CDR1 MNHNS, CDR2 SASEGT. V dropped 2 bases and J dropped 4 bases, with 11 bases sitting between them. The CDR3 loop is CASSEPTGFYGYTF. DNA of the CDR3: TGTGCCAGCAGTGAACCGACAGGATTCTATGGCTACACCTTC.

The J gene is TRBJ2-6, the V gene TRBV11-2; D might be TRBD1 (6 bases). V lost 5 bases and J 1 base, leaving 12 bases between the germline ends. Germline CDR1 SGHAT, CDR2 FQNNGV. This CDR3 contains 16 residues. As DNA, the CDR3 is TGTGCCAGCAGCCACGGGACACCTTCTGGGGCCAACGTCCTGACTTTC. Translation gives CASSHGTPSGANVLTF.

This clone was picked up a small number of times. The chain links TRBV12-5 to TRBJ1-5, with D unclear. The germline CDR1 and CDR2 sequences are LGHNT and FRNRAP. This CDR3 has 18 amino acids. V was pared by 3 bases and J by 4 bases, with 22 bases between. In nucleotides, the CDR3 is TGTGCTAGTGGTTTTTACGAGAGTGTTGTCCAGGCTAATCAGCCCCAGCATTTT. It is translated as CASGFYESVVQANQPQHF. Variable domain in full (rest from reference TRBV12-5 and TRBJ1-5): DARVTQTPRHKVTEMGQEVTMRCQPILGHNTVFWYRQTMMQGLELLAYFRNRAPLDDSGMPKDRFSAEMPDATLATLKIQPSEPRDSAVYFCASGFYESVVQANQPQHFGDGTRLSIL.

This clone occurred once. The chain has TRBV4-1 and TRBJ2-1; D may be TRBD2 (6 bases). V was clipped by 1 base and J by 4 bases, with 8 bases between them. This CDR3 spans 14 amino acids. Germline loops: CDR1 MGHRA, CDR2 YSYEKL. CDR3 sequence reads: CASSQAGEYNEQFF. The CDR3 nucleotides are TGCGCCAGCAGCCAAGCGGGGGAGTACAATGAGCAGTTCTTC.

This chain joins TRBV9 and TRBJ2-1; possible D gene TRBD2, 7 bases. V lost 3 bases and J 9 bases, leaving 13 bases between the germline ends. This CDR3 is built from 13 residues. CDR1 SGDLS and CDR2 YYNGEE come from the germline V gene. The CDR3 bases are TGTGCCAGCAGCGAGGGGGGGGGCTTTGAGCAGTTCTTC. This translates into CASSEGGGFEQFF.

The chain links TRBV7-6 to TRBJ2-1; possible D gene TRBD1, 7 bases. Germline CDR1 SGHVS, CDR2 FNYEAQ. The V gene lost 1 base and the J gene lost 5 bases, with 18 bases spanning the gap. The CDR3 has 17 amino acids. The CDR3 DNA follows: TGTGCCAGCAGCTTAGAGGGGGCGGGACAGAGTCACAATGAGCAGTTCTTC. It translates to CASSLEGAGQSHNEQFF.

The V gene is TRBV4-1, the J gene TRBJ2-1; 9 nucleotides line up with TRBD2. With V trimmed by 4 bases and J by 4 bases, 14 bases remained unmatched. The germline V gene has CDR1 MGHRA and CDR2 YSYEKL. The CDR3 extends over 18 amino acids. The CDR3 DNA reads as TGCGCCAGCAGCCTAGGCAGGAGGGGGCTAGCGGGATACAATGAGCAGTTCTTC. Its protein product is CASSLGRRGLAGYNEQFF.

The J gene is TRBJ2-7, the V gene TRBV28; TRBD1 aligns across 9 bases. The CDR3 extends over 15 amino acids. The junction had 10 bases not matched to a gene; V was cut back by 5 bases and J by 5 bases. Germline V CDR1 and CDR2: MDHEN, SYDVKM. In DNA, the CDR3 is TGTGCCAGCAGTCGAACAGGGGGCGCCTTCCACGAGCAGTACGTC. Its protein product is CASSRTGGAFHEQYV.

In DNA, the CDR3 is TGCGCCAGCAGCCGGGACAACCACGAGCAGTACTTC. Its translation is CASSRDNHEQYF. The chain couples TRBV5-1 to TRBJ2-7; tentatively, D is TRBD1 (6 bases). There are 12 residues in the CDR3. The germline CDR1 and CDR2 sequences are SGHRS and YFSETQ. With 4 bases removed from V and 5 bases from J, the gap between germline ends came to 10 bases.

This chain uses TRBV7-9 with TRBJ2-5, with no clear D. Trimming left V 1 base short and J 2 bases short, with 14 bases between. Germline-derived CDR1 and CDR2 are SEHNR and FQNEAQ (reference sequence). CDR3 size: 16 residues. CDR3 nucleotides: TGTGCCAGCAGCTTAGTTGCAGCCCCAGGACAAGAGACCCAGTACTTC. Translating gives CASSLVAAPGQETQYF.

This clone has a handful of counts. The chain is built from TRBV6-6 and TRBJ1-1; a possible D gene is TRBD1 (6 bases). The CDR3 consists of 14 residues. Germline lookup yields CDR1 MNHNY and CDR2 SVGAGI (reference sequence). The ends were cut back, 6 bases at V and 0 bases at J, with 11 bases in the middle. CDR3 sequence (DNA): TGTGCCAGCAGCCCGACAGGCATGAACACTGAAGCTTTCTTT. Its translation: CASSPTGMNTEAFF.

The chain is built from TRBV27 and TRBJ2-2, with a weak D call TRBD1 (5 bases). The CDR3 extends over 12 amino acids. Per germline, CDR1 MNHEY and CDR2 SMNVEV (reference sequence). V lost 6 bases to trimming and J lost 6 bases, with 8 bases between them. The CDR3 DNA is TGTGCCAGCAGCCCAGGGTCCGGGGAGCTGTTTTTT. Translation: CASSPGSGELFF.

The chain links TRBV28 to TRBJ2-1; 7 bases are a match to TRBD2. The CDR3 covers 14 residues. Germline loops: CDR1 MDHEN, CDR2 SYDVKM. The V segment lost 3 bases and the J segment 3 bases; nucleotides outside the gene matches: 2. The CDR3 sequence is CASSFWTSYNEQFF. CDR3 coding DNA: TGTGCCAGCAGTTTCTGGACTAGCTACAATGAGCAGTTCTTC.

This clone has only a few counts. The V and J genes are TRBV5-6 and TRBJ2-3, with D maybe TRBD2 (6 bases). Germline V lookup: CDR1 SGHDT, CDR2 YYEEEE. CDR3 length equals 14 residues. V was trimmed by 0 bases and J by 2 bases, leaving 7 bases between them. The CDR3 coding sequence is TGTGCCAGCAGCTTGGGGGGGGTCACAGATACGCAGTATTTT. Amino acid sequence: CASSLGGVTDTQYF.

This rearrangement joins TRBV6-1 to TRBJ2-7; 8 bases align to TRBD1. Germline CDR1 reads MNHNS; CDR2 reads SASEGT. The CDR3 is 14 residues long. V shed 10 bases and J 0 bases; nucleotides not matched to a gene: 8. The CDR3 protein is CAIKGTGSSYEQYV. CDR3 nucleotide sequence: TGTGCCATTAAGGGGACAGGTAGCTCCTACGAGCAGTACGTC.

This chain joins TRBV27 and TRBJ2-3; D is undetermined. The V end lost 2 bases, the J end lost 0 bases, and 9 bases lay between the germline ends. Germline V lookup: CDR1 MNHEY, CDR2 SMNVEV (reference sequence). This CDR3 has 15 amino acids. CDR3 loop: CASSLGPLSTDTQYF. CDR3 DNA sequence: TGTGCCAGCAGTTTAGGGCCCCTAAGCACAGATACGCAGTATTTT.

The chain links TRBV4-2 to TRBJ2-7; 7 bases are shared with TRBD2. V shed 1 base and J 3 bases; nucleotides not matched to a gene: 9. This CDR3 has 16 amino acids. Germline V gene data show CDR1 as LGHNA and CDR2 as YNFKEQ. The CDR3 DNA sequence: TGTGCCAGCAGCCAAGGGGAGGGATTCGGGGGCTACGAGCAGTACTTC. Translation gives CASSQGEGFGGYEQYF.

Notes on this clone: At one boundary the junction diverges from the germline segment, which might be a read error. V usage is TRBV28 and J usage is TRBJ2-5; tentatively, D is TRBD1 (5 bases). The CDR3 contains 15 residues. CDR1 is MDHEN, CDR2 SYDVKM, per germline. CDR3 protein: CASSLSRVEKETQHF. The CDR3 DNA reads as TGTGCCAGCAGTCTATCCAGGGTGGAGAAAGAGACCCAGCACTTC. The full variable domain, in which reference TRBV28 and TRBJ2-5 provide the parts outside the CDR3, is DVKVTQSSRYLVKRTGEKVFLECVQDMDHENMFWYRQDPGLGLRLIYFSYDVKMKEKGDIPEGYSVSREKKERFSLILESASTNQTSMYLCASSLSRVEKETQHFGPGTRLLVL.

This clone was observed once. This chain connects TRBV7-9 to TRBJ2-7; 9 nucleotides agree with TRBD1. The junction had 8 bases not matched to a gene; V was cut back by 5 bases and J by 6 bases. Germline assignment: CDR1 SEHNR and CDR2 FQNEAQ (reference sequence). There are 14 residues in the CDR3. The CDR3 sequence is CASSAMGQGGEQYF. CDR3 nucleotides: TGTGCCAGCAGCGCTATGGGACAGGGCGGCGAGCAGTACTTC. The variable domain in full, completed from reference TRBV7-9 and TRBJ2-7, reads DTGVSQNPRHKITKRGQNVTFRCDPISEHNRLYWYRQTLGQGPEFLTYFQNEAQLEKSRLLSDRFSAERPKGSFSTLEIQRTEQGDSAMYLCASSAMGQGGEQYFGPGTRLTVT.

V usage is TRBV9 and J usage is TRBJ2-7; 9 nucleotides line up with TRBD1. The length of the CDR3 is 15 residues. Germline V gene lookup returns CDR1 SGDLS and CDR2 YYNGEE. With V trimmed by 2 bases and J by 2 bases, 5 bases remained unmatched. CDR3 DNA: TGTGCCAGCAGCGTGGGGACAGGGATACCCTACGAGCAGTACTTC. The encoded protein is CASSVGTGIPYEQYF.

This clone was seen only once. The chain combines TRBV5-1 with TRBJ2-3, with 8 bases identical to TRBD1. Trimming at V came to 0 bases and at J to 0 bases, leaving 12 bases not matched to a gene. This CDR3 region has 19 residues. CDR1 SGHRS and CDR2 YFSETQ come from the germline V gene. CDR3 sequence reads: CASSLVGQGAAYSTDTQYF. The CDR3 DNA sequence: TGCGCCAGCAGCTTGGTGGGGCAGGGGGCCGCCTATAGCACAGATACGCAGTATTTT.

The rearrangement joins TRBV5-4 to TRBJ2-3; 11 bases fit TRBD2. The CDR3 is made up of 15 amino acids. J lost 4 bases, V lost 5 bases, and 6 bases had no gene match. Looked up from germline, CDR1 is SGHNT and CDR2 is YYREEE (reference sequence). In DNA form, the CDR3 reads TGTGCCAGCAGATTTAGCGGGGGGGCATCAGATACGCAGTATTTT. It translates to CASRFSGGASDTQYF.

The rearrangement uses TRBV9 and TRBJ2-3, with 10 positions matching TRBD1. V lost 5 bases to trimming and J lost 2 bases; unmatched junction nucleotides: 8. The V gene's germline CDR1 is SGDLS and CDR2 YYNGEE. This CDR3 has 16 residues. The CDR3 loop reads CASSPTGTGATDTQYF. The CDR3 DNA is TGTGCCAGCAGTCCAACCGGGACAGGGGCCACAGATACGCAGTATTTT.

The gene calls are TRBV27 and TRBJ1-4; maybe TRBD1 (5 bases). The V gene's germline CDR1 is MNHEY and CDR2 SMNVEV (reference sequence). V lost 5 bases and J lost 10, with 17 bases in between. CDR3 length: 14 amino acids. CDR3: CASSLDGGRGKLFF. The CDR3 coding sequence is TGTGCCAGCAGTCTTGACGGGGGTAGAGGAAAACTGTTTTTT.

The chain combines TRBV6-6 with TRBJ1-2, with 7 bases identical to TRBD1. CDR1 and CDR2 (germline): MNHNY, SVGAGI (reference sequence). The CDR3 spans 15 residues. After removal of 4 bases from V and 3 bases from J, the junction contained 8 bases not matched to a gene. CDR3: CASSSSGGTHYGYTF. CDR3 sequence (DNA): TGTGCCAGCAGTTCGTCAGGGGGGACTCACTATGGCTACACCTTC.

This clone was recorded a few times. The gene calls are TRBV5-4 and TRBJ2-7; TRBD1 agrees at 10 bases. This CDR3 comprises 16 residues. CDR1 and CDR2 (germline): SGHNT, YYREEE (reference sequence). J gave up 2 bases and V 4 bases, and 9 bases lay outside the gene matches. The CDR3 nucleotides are TGTGCCAGCAGCACCCAGACAGGGGGCGCCCCCTACGAGCAGTACTTC. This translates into CASSTQTGGAPYEQYF.